The 3 T cell receptor beta chains below all came from one sample that was sequenced in a study of shared clonotypes between healthy human individuals. Sequencing was performed with immunoSEQ multiplex PCR; in TCRdb, only in-frame clones are kept and a portion is missing. The sample comprises approximately 2.3 million clones, over 85% of which are singletons, and 0.39% rests with the top ten. Sequenced sample: naive CD4+ T cells from PBMCs. Subset indicated: CD45RA+ positively selected. The receptors derive from a man younger than 30 in good health. Some clones in this sample may be carry-over from other donors' samples.

The chain carries TRBV6-1 and TRBJ2-1, with TRBD2 as a possible D gene (5 bases). Trimming shortened V by 7 bases and J by 7 bases, and 11 bases separated the two germline ends. The germline CDR1 and CDR2 sequences are MNHNS and SASEGT. CDR3 length: 12 residues. CDR3 in amino acids: CASTLRGNEQFF. The CDR3 nucleotides read TGTGCCAGCACCCTGCGCGGGAATGAGCAGTTCTTC.

This chain links TRBV28 with TRBJ2-5; 7 nucleotides line up with TRBD2. The CDR3 is 14 amino acids. Looked up from germline, CDR1 is MDHEN and CDR2 is SYDVKM. Trimming cost V 7 bases and J 7 bases; bases outside gene matches: 12. CDR3 bases: TGTGCCAGCAATCGAGCTAGCGGCCCGCGGACCCAGTACTTC. It codes for CASNRASGPRTQYF.

The chain carries TRBV10-3 and TRBJ2-7; D call uncertain. Per germline, CDR1 ENHRY and CDR2 SYGVKD. The CDR3 length is 11 residues. Trimming cost V 3 bases and J 3 bases, with 3 bases left between them. CDR3 in DNA: TGTGCCATCAGTGATATCTACGAGCAGTACTTC. Protein: CAISDIYEQYF.